This entry lists 32 T cell receptor beta chains sequenced from one sample in a study of control samples from healthy donors and cancer patients. Assay used: immunoSEQ multiplex PCR; TCRdb lists only in-frame clones, some missing. The sample yields fewer than 200,000 clones, over 85% seen once. Material: blood. These receptor sequences come from an older woman in good health.

This clone was found once. The V call is TRBV4-2, the J call TRBJ2-1; weak D call: TRBD2 (6 bases). V shed 4 bases and J shed 4 bases, with 14 bases lying between them. CDR3 length equals 15 residues. Germline lookup yields CDR1 LGHNA and CDR2 YNFKEQ. As DNA, the CDR3 is TGTGCCAGCAGCCGCGACCCGGGACTTTACAATGAGCAGTTCTTC. Translated: CASSRDPGLYNEQFF.

This chain uses TRBV5-1 with TRBJ1-1; no clear D. From germline, CDR1 is SGHRS and CDR2 YFSETQ. This CDR3 region has 13 residues. The V and J ends lost 7 bases and 11 bases respectively, with 21 bases between them. The CDR3 nucleotides are TGCGCCAGCCAGACCCTTCGGAATCGGGAGGCTTTCTTT. Translating gives CASQTLRNREAFF.

V is TRBV5-1 and J is TRBJ1-1; D might be TRBD1 (5 bases). V was clipped by 1 base and J by 2 bases, with 12 bases between them. This CDR3 has 15 residues. The germline V gene has CDR1 SGHRS and CDR2 YFSETQ. The CDR3 nucleotides are TGCGCCAGCAGCTTGCCGACAGCTACTAACACTGAAGCTTTCTTT. Translated: CASSLPTATNTEAFF.

The chain couples TRBV10-2 to TRBJ2-7; D not resolved. Trimming pared 3 bases from V and 0 bases from J, leaving 12 bases between. Looked up from germline, CDR1 is WSHSY and CDR2 is SAAADI. CDR3 length equals 15 residues. The CDR3 reads CASSDYLGRSYEQYF. The CDR3 nucleotides are TGCGCCAGCAGTGATTATCTTGGCCGCTCCTACGAGCAGTACTTC.

The rearrangement uses TRBV21-1 and TRBJ1-4. TRBV21-1 has pseudogene status. The CDR3 is made up of 15 amino acids. The CDR3 sequence is CASSKRIVGGEKLFF. As DNA, the CDR3 is TGTGCCAGCAGCAAAAGAATTGTTGGGGGTGAAAAACTGTTTTTT.

This clone was picked up one time. The CDR3 nucleotides read TGTGCCAGCAGCTCCAGACAGGGGGGCGGCTACACCTTC. Its protein is CASSSRQGGGYTF. The chain is built from TRBV7-9 and TRBJ1-2; TRBD1 matches 9 bases. Germline assignment: CDR1 SEHNR and CDR2 FQNEAQ (reference sequence). The CDR3 runs 13 residues. V gave up 4 bases and J gave up 8 bases; unmatched junction bases: 5.

The chain carries TRBV2 and TRBJ1-2, with a weak D call TRBD1 (6 bases). Germline CDR1 reads SNHLY; CDR2 reads FYNNEI. The CDR3 has 16 residues. V lost 0 bases to trimming and J lost 7 bases, with 18 bases between them. CDR3 loop: CASSEALRGHSRGYTF. As DNA, the CDR3 is TGTGCCAGCAGTGAAGCGCTTCGGGGGCACAGTCGTGGCTACACCTTC.

This rearrangement joins TRBV25-1 to TRBJ2-5, with D maybe TRBD1 (5 bases). Germline CDR1 and CDR2: MGHDK and SYGVNS. The CDR3 consists of 17 residues. The germline V and J ends were trimmed by 3 bases and 5 bases, with 22 bases remaining between them. CDR3 DNA: TGTGCCAGCAGTGATTGGGTCAGGGTTAGCATCGGGGAGACCCAGTACTTC. Its translation is CASSDWVRVSIGETQYF.

The V and J genes are TRBV10-1 and TRBJ2-3; the match to TRBD2 covers 15 bases. This CDR3 has 19 amino acids. V dropped 5 bases and J dropped 5; count of bases not matched to a gene: 14. Germline V lookup: CDR1 WNHNN, CDR2 SYGVQD (reference sequence). The CDR3 reads CASSSEGPGLAGGRDTQYF. The DNA of the CDR3 is TGCGCCAGCAGTAGCGAGGGACCGGGACTAGCGGGGGGCCGAGATACGCAGTATTTT.

The chain employs TRBV12-3 or TRBV12-4 and TRBJ2-1; D gene uncertain. The CDR3 contains 12 residues. V lost 4 bases and J lost 6, with 7 bases in between. The CDR3 bases are TGTGCCAGCAGTTCCCAGTTCAATGAGCAGTTCTTC. Translating gives CASSSQFNEQFF.

This chain joins TRBV7-3 and TRBJ2-3; 8 bases are shared with TRBD2. V dropped 6 bases and J dropped 6; count of bases not matched to a gene: 11. The CDR3 runs to 15 residues. Germline CDR1 is SGHTA and CDR2 is FQGTGA. CDR3 DNA sequence: TGTGCCAGCAGTTTAGCGGGGCCCCGGGGTGATACGCAGTATTTT. This encodes CASSLAGPRGDTQYF.

Points on this clone: Sequence at one end of the junction differs from germline and may be a read error. The chain employs TRBV27 and TRBJ2-1; 11 nucleotides align to TRBD2. This CDR3 region has 14 residues. Germline V lookup: CDR1 MNHEY, CDR2 SMNVEV (reference sequence). In DNA, the CDR3 is TGTGCCAGCAGTTTATCGCGGGTAGCGGGGGGGTGGATCTTC. Amino acids: CASSLSRVAGGWIF.

In this sample, this clone turned up once. The V and J genes are TRBV7-2 and TRBJ2-7; 8 positions agree with TRBD2. This CDR3 is built from 14 residues. CDR1 is SGHTA, CDR2 FQGNSA, per germline. Unmatched junction bases numbered 3, after V lost 3 bases and J lost 2 bases. The CDR3 nucleotides are TGTGCCAGCAGCTTTAGCGGGGCCCCCTACGAGCAGTACTTC. Translation: CASSFSGAPYEQYF.

The chain links TRBV27 to TRBJ1-6; the match to TRBD1 covers 8 bases. The CDR3 totals 15 residues. V was pared by 2 bases and J by 10 bases, with 7 bases of the junction left unmatched. Germline CDR1 reads MNHEY; CDR2 reads SMNVEV (reference sequence). CDR3 bases: TGTGCCAGCAGTTTAGGACAGGGCTTTGACTCACCCCTCCACTTT. Protein sequence: CASSLGQGFDSPLHF.

The chain links TRBV12-5 to TRBJ1-5, with D possibly TRBD1 on 6 matching bases. Trimming removed 1 base from V and 7 bases from J, with 14 bases in between. Germline V gene sequence: CDR1 LGHNT, CDR2 FRNRAP. This CDR3 is 15 amino acids long. This chain's CDR3 is CASGLALTGLQPQHF. DNA for the CDR3: TGTGCTAGTGGTTTGGCCCTAACAGGGTTGCAGCCCCAGCATTTT.

The genes are TRBV2 and TRBJ1-1; D not certain. Germline V gene sequence: CDR1 SNHLY, CDR2 FYNNEI. CDR3 length equals 13 residues. The ends were cut back, 2 bases at V and 3 bases at J, with 7 bases in the middle. Here the CDR3 DNA reads TGTGCCAGCAGTGAACGTAAGGACACTGAAGCTTTCTTT. It yields the protein CASSERKDTEAFF.

The rearrangement uses TRBV10-3 and TRBJ1-3; D unresolved. Trimming removed 6 bases from V and 0 bases from J, with 6 bases in between. The CDR3 totals 13 residues. The V gene's germline CDR1 is ENHRY and CDR2 SYGVKD. CDR3 loop: CAIRTGSGNTIYF. DNA of the CDR3: TGTGCCATCAGGACGGGCTCTGGAAACACCATATATTTT.

The genes are TRBV7-9 and TRBJ2-3; 11 bases are shared with TRBD2. This CDR3 spans 16 amino acids. Looked up from germline, CDR1 is SEHNR and CDR2 is FQNEAQ (reference sequence). With V trimmed by 5 bases and J by 4 bases, 8 bases remained unmatched. As DNA, the CDR3 is TGTGCCAGCAGCAAGTTAGCGGGGGGGCCAGCAGATACGCAGTATTTT. Translation gives CASSKLAGGPADTQYF. Together with reference TRBV7-9 and TRBJ2-3, the CDR3 gives the full variable domain: DTGVSQNPRHKITKRGQNVTFRCDPISEHNRLYWYRQTLGQGPEFLTYFQNEAQLEKSRLLSDRFSAERPKGSFSTLEIQRTEQGDSAMYLCASSKLAGGPADTQYFGPGTRLTVL.

CDR3 loop: CAWSVWGSGANVLTF. CDR3 in DNA: TGTGCCTGGAGTGTATGGGGTTCTGGGGCCAACGTCCTGACTTTC. This sequence joins TRBV30 and TRBJ2-6; unclear D gene. V was cut by 0 bases and J by 1 base, with 7 bases left in between. This CDR3 contains 15 residues. Germline lookup yields CDR1 GTSNPN and CDR2 SVGIG (reference sequence). The full variable domain, in which reference TRBV30 and TRBJ2-6 provide the parts outside the CDR3, is SQTIHQWPATLVQPVGSPLSLECTVEGTSNPNLYWYRQAAGRGLQLLFYSVGIGQISSEVPQNLSASRPQDRQFILSSKKLLLSDSGFYLCAWSVWGSGANVLTFGAGSRLTVL.

The chain combines TRBV7-9 with TRBJ1-2; 9 nucleotides line up with TRBD1. This CDR3 contains 14 residues. V gave up 5 bases and J gave up 8 bases; unmatched junction bases: 9. The germline V gene encodes CDR1 SEHNR and CDR2 FQNEAQ (reference sequence). CDR3 in amino acids: CASSRAGQGQGYTF. The CDR3 nucleotides are TGTGCCAGCAGCCGCGCGGGACAGGGTCAAGGCTACACCTTC.

The CDR3 loop is CASSRRDSLTYEQYF. The CDR3, as DNA: TGTGCCAGCAGCCGACGGGACAGCTTAACCTACGAGCAGTACTTC. This chain uses TRBV2 with TRBJ2-7; 7 nucleotides agree with TRBD1. Per germline, CDR1 SNHLY and CDR2 FYNNEI. J gave up 2 bases and V 6 bases, and 10 bases lay outside the gene matches. CDR3 length: 15 amino acids. Combining the CDR3 with reference TRBV2 and TRBJ2-7 gives the whole variable domain EPEVTQTPSHQVTQMGQEVILRCVPISNHLYFYWYRQILGQKVEFLVSFYNNEISEKSEIFDDQFSVERPDGSNFTLKIRSTKLEDSAMYFCASSRRDSLTYEQYFGPGTRLTVT.

The J gene is TRBJ2-3, the V gene TRBV28; D not resolved. The CDR3 is 11 residues long. The V gene's germline CDR1 is MDHEN and CDR2 SYDVKM. Trimming took off 8 bases at V and 3 bases at J, with 6 bases between the two ends. The CDR3 DNA reads TGTGCCAGCCGGACGACAGATACGCAGTATTTT. As protein: CASRTTDTQYF.

The chain uses TRBV6-6 and TRBJ1-2; perhaps TRBD1 as D (6 bases). Per germline, CDR1 MNHNY and CDR2 SVGAGI (reference sequence). Trimming cost V 1 base and J 2 bases, with 14 bases left between them. The CDR3 is 16 residues long. The CDR3, as DNA: TGTGCCAGCAGTTACTACACAGGGTCCCTAAACTATGGCTACACCTTC. It is translated as CASSYYTGSLNYGYTF.

The chain has TRBV3-1 (or the pseudogene TRBV3-2) and TRBJ1-3; D gene uncertain. The germline V gene encodes CDR1 LGHDT and CDR2 YNNKEL (reference sequence). Trimming stripped 4 bases from V and 2 bases from J, with 12 bases between. CDR3 length equals 15 residues. The CDR3 sequence is CASSPRRSTGNTIYF. The DNA of the CDR3 is TGTGCCAGCAGCCCCCGCCGCAGCACTGGAAACACCATATATTTT.

This clone was detected once. The CDR3 nucleotides read TGTGCCAGCAGCTTATACCAGATCGAGTTCCACTTT. This encodes CASSLYQIEFHF. The rearrangement links TRBV5-5 to TRBJ1-6, with D unclear. Germline CDR1 and CDR2: SGHKS and YYEKEE (reference sequence). This CDR3 region has 12 residues. V was trimmed by 2 bases and J by 17 bases, leaving 14 bases between them.

V is TRBV5-4 and J is TRBJ2-7, with TRBD2 matching over 12 bases. There are 17 residues in the CDR3. Germline trimming cut 4 bases from V and 6 bases from J; bases unmatched to any gene: 14. Germline values: CDR1 SGHNT, CDR2 YYREEE (reference sequence). The CDR3 DNA sequence: TGTGCCAGCAGCCACATGACCTCTAGCGGGGGGGCCTTCGAGCAGTACTTC. Its translation is CASSHMTSSGGAFEQYF.

The chain joins TRBV2 to TRBJ2-7; the D call may be TRBD1 or TRBD2 (5 bases each). The CDR3 consists of 14 residues. Germline CDR1 SNHLY, CDR2 FYNNEI. V dropped 7 bases and J dropped 2 bases, with 15 bases sitting between them. The chain's CDR3 is CASTGLGTTYEQYF. The DNA for the CDR3 is TGTGCCAGCACCGGGCTAGGGACGACCTACGAGCAGTACTTC.

This chain connects TRBV10-3 to TRBJ1-5, with D possibly being TRBD1 (5 bases). This CDR3 region has 13 residues. Between the trimmed V and J ends, which lost 5 bases and 3 bases, there was a span of 8 bases. The germline V gene has CDR1 ENHRY and CDR2 SYGVKD. CDR3 bases: TGTGCCATCAGTCAGGGAAACAATCAGCCCCAGCATTTT. Translating gives CAISQGNNQPQHF.

V usage is TRBV7-2 and J usage is TRBJ2-5, with D hard to call. The CDR3 extends over 14 amino acids. CDR1 SGHTA and CDR2 FQGNSA come from the germline V gene. V was clipped by 0 bases and J by 2 bases, with 7 bases between them. CDR3 loop: CASSLARLQETQYF. The DNA of the CDR3 is TGTGCCAGCAGCTTAGCCCGGTTACAAGAGACCCAGTACTTC. The variable domain in full, completed from reference TRBV7-2 and TRBJ2-5, reads GAGVSQSPSNKVTEKGKDVELRCDPISGHTALYWYRQSLGQGLEFLIYFQGNSAPDKSGLPSDRFSAERTGGSVSTLTIQRTQQEDSAVYLCASSLARLQETQYFGPGTRLLVL.

J is TRBJ1-2 and V is TRBV9; weak D call: TRBD1 (5 bases). V lost 3 bases, J lost 9 bases, and 15 bases lay in between. Germline-derived CDR1 and CDR2 are SGDLS and YYNGEE. CDR3 length equals 13 residues. Here the CDR3 reads CASSDLGGVSYTF. The CDR3 DNA reads as TGTGCCAGCAGCGACTTGGGGGGAGTAAGCTACACCTTC.

V and J are TRBV15 and TRBJ2-2; D is perhaps TRBD1 (5 bases). Trimming removed 2 bases from V and 1 base from J, with 14 bases in between. This CDR3 contains 17 residues. CDR1 is LNHNV, CDR2 YYDKDF, per germline (reference sequence). The CDR3 is CATSRKRIRENTGELFF. The DNA of the CDR3 is TGTGCCACCAGCAGAAAGAGGATCAGGGAGAACACCGGGGAGCTGTTTTTT.

V and J are TRBV9 and TRBJ2-3; 8 bases map to TRBD2. This CDR3 spans 18 amino acids. The V gene end was trimmed by 0 bases and the J gene end by 2 bases; junction bases not matched to a gene: 11. Germline V gene sequence: CDR1 SGDLS, CDR2 YYNGEE. In DNA form, the CDR3 reads TGTGCCAGCAGCGTAGGTTCTAGCGGGTCTTGGTTCACAGATACGCAGTATTTT. Translation: CASSVGSSGSWFTDTQYF.